The clone carrying this T cell receptor beta chain was picked up a small number of times. CDR1 is SGHTA, CDR2 FQGNSA, per germline. The CDR3 consists of 15 residues. V shed 1 base and J shed 9 bases, with 16 bases lying between them. This specimen comes from a study of T cells after yellow fever vaccination. TCRdb passed the 5' RACE reads through MiXCR, listing each CDR3 protein once. The sample lists 250,000 to 400,000 distinct CDR3 sequences, 4.1% occurring once. The sequences come from PBMCs, collected 5 days after the yellow fever booster vaccination. The receptor comes from a man between 18 and 35 years old who received the YFV17D yellow fever vaccine. The V call is TRBV7-2, the J call TRBJ1-5; no firm D call. The CDR3 nucleotides read TGTGCCAGCAGCTTAGAGGTGCCCCTGACCCGGCCCCAGCATTTT. This gives the protein CASSLEVPLTRPQHF.